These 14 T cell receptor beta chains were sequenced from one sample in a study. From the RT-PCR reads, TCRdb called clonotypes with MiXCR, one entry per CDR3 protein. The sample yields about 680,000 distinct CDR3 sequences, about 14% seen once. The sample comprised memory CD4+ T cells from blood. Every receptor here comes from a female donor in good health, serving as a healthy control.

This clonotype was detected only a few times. In nucleotides, the CDR3 is TGCGCCAGCAGCGTCGGACAGGGGGGATCGATCGATGAGCAGTTCTTC. Protein: CASSVGQGGSIDEQFF. The chain combines TRBV5-1 with TRBJ2-1; 10 nucleotides align to TRBD1. The CDR3 has 16 amino acids. J gave up 8 bases and V 4 bases, and 12 bases lay outside the gene matches. CDR1 is SGHRS and CDR2 is YFSETQ in the germline V gene.

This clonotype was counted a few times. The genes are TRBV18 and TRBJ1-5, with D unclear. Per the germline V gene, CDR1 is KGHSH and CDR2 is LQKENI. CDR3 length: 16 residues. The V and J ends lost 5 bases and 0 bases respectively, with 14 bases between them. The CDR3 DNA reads TGTGCCAGCTCAATAACAGCCGAATATAGCAATCAGCCCCAGCATTTT. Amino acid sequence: CASSITAEYSNQPQHF.

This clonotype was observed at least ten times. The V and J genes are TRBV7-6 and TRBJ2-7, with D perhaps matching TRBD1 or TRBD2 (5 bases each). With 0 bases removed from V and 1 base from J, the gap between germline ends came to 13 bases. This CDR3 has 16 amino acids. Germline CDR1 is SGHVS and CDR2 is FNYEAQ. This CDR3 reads CASSLAGPIASYEQYF. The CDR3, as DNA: TGTGCCAGCAGCTTAGCGGGACCTATAGCGTCCTACGAGCAGTACTTC.

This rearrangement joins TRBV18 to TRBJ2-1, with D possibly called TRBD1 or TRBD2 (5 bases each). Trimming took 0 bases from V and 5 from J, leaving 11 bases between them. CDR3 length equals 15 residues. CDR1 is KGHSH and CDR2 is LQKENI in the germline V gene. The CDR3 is CASSPPAGADNEQFF. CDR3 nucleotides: TGTGCCAGCTCACCACCGGCCGGGGCGGACAATGAGCAGTTCTTC.

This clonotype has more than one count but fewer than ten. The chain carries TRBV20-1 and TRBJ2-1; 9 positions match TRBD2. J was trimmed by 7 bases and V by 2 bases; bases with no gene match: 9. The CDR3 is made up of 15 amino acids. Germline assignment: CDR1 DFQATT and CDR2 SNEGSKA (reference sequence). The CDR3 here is CSARSGVAGVNEQFF. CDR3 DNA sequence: TGCAGTGCTAGAAGTGGAGTAGCGGGAGTTAATGAGCAGTTCTTC.

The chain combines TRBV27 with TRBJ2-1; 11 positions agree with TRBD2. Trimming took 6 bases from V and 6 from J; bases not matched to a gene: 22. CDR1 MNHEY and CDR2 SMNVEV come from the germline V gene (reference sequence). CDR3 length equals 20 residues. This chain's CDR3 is CASSAIRQGGASGRLNEQFF. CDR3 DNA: TGTGCCAGCAGCGCAATAAGACAGGGGGGTGCTAGCGGGAGGCTCAATGAGCAGTTCTTC.

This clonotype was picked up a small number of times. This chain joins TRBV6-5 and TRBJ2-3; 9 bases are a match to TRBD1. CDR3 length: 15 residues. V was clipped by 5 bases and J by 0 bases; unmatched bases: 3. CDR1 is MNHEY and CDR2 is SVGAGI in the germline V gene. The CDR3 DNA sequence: TGTGCCAGCAGTGGGGACAGGGCCAGCACAGATACGCAGTATTTT. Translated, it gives CASSGDRASTDTQYF.

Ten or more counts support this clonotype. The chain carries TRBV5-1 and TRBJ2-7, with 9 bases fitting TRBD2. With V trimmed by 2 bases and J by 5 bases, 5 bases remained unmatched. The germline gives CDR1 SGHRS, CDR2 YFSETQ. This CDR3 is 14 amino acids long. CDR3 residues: CASSFVAGANEQYF. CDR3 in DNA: TGCGCCAGCAGCTTCGTAGCGGGAGCGAACGAGCAGTACTTC. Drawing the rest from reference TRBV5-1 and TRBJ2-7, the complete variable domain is KAGVTQTPRYLIKTRGQQVTLSCSPISGHRSVSWYQQTPGQGLQFLFEYFSETQRNKGNFPGRFSGRQFSNSRSEMNVSTLELGDSALYLCASSFVAGANEQYFGPGTRLTVT.

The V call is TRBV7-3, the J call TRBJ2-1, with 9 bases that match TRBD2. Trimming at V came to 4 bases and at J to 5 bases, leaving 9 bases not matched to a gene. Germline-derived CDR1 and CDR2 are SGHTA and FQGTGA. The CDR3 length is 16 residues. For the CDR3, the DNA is TGTGCCAGCAGCTGGCGGGAGGGTCCGCCGAACAATGAGCAGTTCTTC. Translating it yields CASSWREGPPNNEQFF.

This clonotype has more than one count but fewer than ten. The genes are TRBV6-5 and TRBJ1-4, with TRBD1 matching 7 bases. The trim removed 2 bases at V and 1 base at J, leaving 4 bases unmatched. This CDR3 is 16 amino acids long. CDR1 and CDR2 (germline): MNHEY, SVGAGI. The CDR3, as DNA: TGTGCCAGCAGTTACAGGGGGCGCCGAACTAATGAAAAACTGTTTTTT. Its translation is CASSYRGRRTNEKLFF.

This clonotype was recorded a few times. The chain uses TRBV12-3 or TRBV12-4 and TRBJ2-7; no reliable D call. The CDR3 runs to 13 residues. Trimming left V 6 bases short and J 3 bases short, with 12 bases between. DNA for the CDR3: TGTGCCAGCAGCAGGAATAGGGACTACGAGCAGTACTTC. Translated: CASSRNRDYEQYF.

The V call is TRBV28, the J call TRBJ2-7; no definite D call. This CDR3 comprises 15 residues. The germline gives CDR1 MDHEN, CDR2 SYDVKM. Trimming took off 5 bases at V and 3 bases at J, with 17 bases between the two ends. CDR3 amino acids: CASSPFTGGIYEQYF. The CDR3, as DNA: TGTGCCAGCAGTCCCTTTACCGGCGGCATCTACGAGCAGTACTTC. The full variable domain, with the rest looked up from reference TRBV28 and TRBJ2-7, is DVKVTQSSRYLVKRTGEKVFLECVQDMDHENMFWYRQDPGLGLRLIYFSYDVKMKEKGDIPEGYSVSREKKERFSLILESASTNQTSMYLCASSPFTGGIYEQYFGPGTRLTVT.

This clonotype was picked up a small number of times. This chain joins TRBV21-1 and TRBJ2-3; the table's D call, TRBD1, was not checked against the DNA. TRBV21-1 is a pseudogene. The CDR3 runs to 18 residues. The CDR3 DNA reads TGTGCCAGCAGCAAAGGCCGATCCCTAGGACAGTGCACAGATACGCAGTATTTT. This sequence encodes CASSKGRSLGQCTDTQYF.

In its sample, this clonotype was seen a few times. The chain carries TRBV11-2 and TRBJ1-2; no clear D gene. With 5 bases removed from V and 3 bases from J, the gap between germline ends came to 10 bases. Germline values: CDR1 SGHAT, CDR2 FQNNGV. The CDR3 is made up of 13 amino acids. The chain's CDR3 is CASSPDEYYGYTF. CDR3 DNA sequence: TGTGCCAGCAGCCCCGACGAGTACTATGGCTACACCTTC.